This T cell receptor (beta chain) comes out of a study of blood T cell repertoires in COVID-19. Whole-study context: The United States, Italy and Spain supplied acute and convalescent COVID-19 samples.

The J segment lost 2 bases and the V segment lost 6 bases, leaving 1 base of the junction unmatched. The CDR3 is made up of 13 amino acids. Germline values: CDR1 SNHLY, CDR2 FYNNEI. TCRdb's table, derived via immunoSEQ multiplex PCR, lists solely in-frame clones and lacks some. The sample holds around 160,000 clones; around 90% are singletons and the top ten take roughly 4%. People in the exposed group encountered a COVID-19 case within 2 weeks before entering the study. The source material was PBMCs or T cells enriched from blood (not recorded which). V gene TRBV2 combines with J gene TRBJ1-2; 9 bases agree with TRBD1. The TCR sequence derives from a woman between 40 and 50 years old who had been exposed to COVID-19. CDR3 bases: TGTGCCAGCAGACAGGGGGCCAACTATGGCTACACCTTC. It encodes CASRQGANYGYTF.